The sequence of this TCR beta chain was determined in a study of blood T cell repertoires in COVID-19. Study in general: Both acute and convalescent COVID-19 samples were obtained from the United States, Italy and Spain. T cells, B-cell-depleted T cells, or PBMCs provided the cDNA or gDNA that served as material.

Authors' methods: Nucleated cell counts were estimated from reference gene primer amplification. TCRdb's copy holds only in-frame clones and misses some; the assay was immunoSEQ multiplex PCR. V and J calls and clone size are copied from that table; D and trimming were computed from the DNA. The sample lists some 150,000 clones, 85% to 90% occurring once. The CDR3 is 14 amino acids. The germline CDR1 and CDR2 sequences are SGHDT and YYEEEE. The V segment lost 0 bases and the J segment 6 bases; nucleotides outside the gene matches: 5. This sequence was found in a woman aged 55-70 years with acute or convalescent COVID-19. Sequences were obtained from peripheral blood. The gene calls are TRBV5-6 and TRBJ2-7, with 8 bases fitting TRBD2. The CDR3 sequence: CASSLVEAGGEQYF. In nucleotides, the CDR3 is TGTGCCAGCAGCTTGGTGGAGGCGGGGGGCGAGCAGTACTTC.